This TCR beta chain was sequenced during a study of blood T cells in healthy people across ages. Study-wide context: Template-switching capture recovered about one barcoded beta molecule per two T cells.

A note on this clonotype: Its antigen remains unknown.

General study findings and limits: One million T cells yielded diversity estimates that were considered underestimates. Both naive CD4+ cell counts and diversity were greater in long-lived donors than in aged donors.

Then a second PCR, running roughly 7 to 11 cycles, was carried out with a sample-barcoded 5' primer and a J-beta primer mix. Every cDNA was tagged by a template-switch adaptor with 12 random nucleotides. TCRdb passed the 5' RACE reads through MiXCR, listing each CDR3 protein once. The sample carries 1.5 million to 2 million distinct CDR3 sequences, approximately 28% recorded once. V lost 0 bases and J lost 6, with 11 bases in between. This CDR3 is built from 15 residues. Germline V gives CDR1 LNHNV, CDR2 YYDKDF (reference sequence). The receptor's source is a woman aged 25 to 45 in good health. Sample: blood. V is TRBV15 and J is TRBJ1-4, with D perhaps TRBD1 (5 bases). CDR3 sequence (DNA): TGTGCCACCAGCAGAGAGCTGGGGCGGGATGAAAAACTGTTTTTT. Its protein is CATSRELGRDEKLFF.